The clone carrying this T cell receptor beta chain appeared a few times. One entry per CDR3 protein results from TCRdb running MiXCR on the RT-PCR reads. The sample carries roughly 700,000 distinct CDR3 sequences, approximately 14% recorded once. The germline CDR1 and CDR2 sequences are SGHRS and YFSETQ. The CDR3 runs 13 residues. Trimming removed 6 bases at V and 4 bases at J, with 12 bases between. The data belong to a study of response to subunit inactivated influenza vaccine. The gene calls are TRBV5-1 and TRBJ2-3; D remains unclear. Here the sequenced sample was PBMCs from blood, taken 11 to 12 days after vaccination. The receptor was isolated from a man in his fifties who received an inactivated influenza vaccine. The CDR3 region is CASNHQPPDTQYF. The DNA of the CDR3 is TGCGCCAGCAACCATCAGCCCCCAGATACGCAGTATTTT.